This TCR beta chain is from a study of blood T cell repertoires in COVID-19. At the level of the study: Acute and convalescent COVID-19 samples came from the United States, Italy and Spain.

The V and J ends lost 8 bases and 0 bases respectively, with 10 bases between them. The germline V gene encodes CDR1 MNHEY and CDR2 SMNVEV (reference sequence). This CDR3 is 13 amino acids long. Original handling: Reference gene primer amplification gave nucleated cell count estimates. Measured with immunoSEQ multiplex PCR; TCRdb has only the in-frame clones, and not every one. V and J calls and clone size are copied from that table; D and trimming were computed from the DNA. This sample yields about 100,000 clones, of which 80% are seen a single time; approximately 31% belongs to the top ten. This TCR was recovered from a man aged 70 or older with active or convalescent COVID-19. Sequenced material: peripheral blood. The J gene is TRBJ1-1, the V gene TRBV27, with a possible D match to TRBD1 (6 bases). The CDR3 DNA reads TGTGCCAGCCGGGACATTTTGAACACTGAAGCTTTCTTT. Protein: CASRDILNTEAFF.